Below, 30 T cell receptor beta chains from the same sample are listed, as sequenced in a study of blood T cell repertoires in COVID-19. The data were produced by immunoSEQ multiplex PCR, yet TCRdb's version contains in-frame clones alone and is incomplete. There are tens of thousands of clones in the sample; roughly 80% occur only once, and over 8.5% lies in the top ten. The sequencing input was peripheral blood. The receptors stem from a man aged 55 to 70 with acute or convalescent COVID-19.

The rearrangement joins TRBV5-1 to TRBJ2-1, with D possibly TRBD2 on 6 matching bases. V was clipped by 4 bases and J by 4 bases, with 9 bases between them. Germline V gene lookup returns CDR1 SGHRS and CDR2 YFSETQ. The CDR3 runs 13 residues. The CDR3 sequence is CASSGTPYNEQFF. Here the CDR3 DNA reads TGCGCCAGCAGCGGGACTCCTTACAATGAGCAGTTCTTC.

The J gene is TRBJ2-3, the V gene TRBV6-1; 11 nucleotides line up with TRBD2. The length of the CDR3 is 15 residues. Unmatched junction bases numbered 4, after V lost 0 bases and J lost 8 bases. CDR1 is MNHNS and CDR2 is SASEGT in the germline V gene. The CDR3, as DNA: TGTGCCAGCAGTGAAGCTAGCGGGGGGGCAGGTACGCAGTATTTT. Protein sequence: CASSEASGGAGTQYF.

This chain links TRBV7-2 with TRBJ1-2; 7 bases fit TRBD1. The germline gives CDR1 SGHTA, CDR2 FQGNSA. V was pared by 5 bases and J by 2 bases, with 8 bases of the junction left unmatched. The CDR3 runs 15 residues. As DNA, the CDR3 is TGTGCCAGCAGCCTATCGGGACAGACCAACTATGGCTACACCTTC. Translation: CASSLSGQTNYGYTF.

This chain uses TRBV7-2 with TRBJ2-1; 9 bases fit TRBD2. Germline loops: CDR1 SGHTA, CDR2 FQGNSA. CDR3 size: 17 residues. V shed 1 base and J 0 bases; nucleotides not matched to a gene: 4. The CDR3 protein is CASSLVSRGGSYNEQFF. The CDR3 DNA reads as TGTGCCAGCAGCTTAGTTTCGCGGGGGGGCTCCTACAATGAGCAGTTCTTC. Variable domain in full (rest from reference TRBV7-2 and TRBJ2-1): GAGVSQSPSNKVTEKGKDVELRCDPISGHTALYWYRQSLGQGLEFLIYFQGNSAPDKSGLPSDRFSAERTGGSVSTLTIQRTQQEDSAVYLCASSLVSRGGSYNEQFFGPGTRLTVL.

The rearrangement links TRBV11-2 to TRBJ1-5; D is unclear. The CDR3 is made up of 13 amino acids. V was cut by 5 bases and J by 5 bases, with 10 bases left in between. Germline CDR1 SGHAT, CDR2 FQNNGV. This CDR3 is CASSPGSDQPQHF. The CDR3 DNA reads as TGTGCCAGCAGCCCCGGTTCTGATCAGCCCCAGCATTTT.

This rearrangement joins TRBV7-9 to TRBJ1-2; D perhaps matches TRBD1 (6 bases). This CDR3 has 17 amino acids. The V gene's germline CDR1 is SEHNR and CDR2 FQNEAQ (reference sequence). V was trimmed by 1 base and J by 1 base, leaving 16 bases between them. The CDR3 here is CASSLVGSTGINYGYTF. The CDR3 nucleotides are TGTGCCAGCAGCTTAGTAGGTTCGACAGGAATTAACTATGGCTACACCTTC.

CDR3 coding DNA: TGTGCCAGCAGCATTACCGGGACACTGAATTCACCCCTCCACTTT. It encodes CASSITGTLNSPLHF. V and J are TRBV7-3 and TRBJ1-6; D may be TRBD1 (6 bases). The CDR3 spans 15 residues. The germline CDR1 and CDR2 sequences are SGHTA and FQGTGA. Deletions cut 5 bases from V and 7 bases from J, with 15 bases between.

The gene calls are TRBV7-9 and TRBJ1-6; 8 bases map to TRBD1. Germline assignment: CDR1 SEHNR and CDR2 FQNEAQ (reference sequence). V shed 4 bases, J shed 9 bases, and the junction held 11 bases outside the gene matches. The CDR3 is made up of 16 amino acids. The CDR3 nucleotides read TGTGCCAGCAGCTCTGAGCCAGGGGGCGGGGTTTCACCCCTCCACTTT. The encoded protein is CASSSEPGGGVSPLHF.

This chain connects TRBV5-4 to TRBJ2-3, with 11 positions matching TRBD1. The CDR3 has 15 amino acids. Looked up from germline, CDR1 is SGHNT and CDR2 is YYREEE (reference sequence). Trimming at V came to 4 bases and at J to 4 bases, leaving 5 bases not matched to a gene. CDR3 loop: CASSLDRGRPDTQYF. CDR3 nucleotides: TGTGCCAGCAGCCTGGACAGGGGGCGCCCAGATACGCAGTATTTT. Filled out from reference TRBV5-4 and TRBJ2-3, the complete variable domain reads ETGVTQSPTHLIKTRGQQVTLRCSSQSGHNTVSWYQQALGQGPQFIFQYYREEENGRGNFPPRFSGLQFPNYSSELNVNALELDDSALYLCASSLDRGRPDTQYFGPGTRLTVL.

This clone is a singleton in its sample. The chain couples TRBV18 to TRBJ1-5; no definite D call. CDR3 size: 13 residues. Germline CDR1 reads KGHSH; CDR2 reads LQKENI. With 6 bases removed from V and 7 bases from J, the gap between germline ends came to 13 bases. The CDR3 spells CASSDGREQPQHF. As DNA, the CDR3 is TGTGCCAGCTCCGACGGGAGAGAGCAGCCCCAGCATTTT.

This chain connects TRBV30 to TRBJ1-5; D is perhaps TRBD1 (5 bases). The germline CDR1 and CDR2 sequences are GTSNPN and SVGIG (reference sequence). The CDR3 loop spans 13 amino acids. With 2 bases removed from V and 7 bases from J, the gap between germline ends came to 12 bases. CDR3 sequence: CAWSTGDRQPQHF. The CDR3, as DNA: TGTGCCTGGAGTACAGGAGATAGGCAGCCCCAGCATTTT.

This CDR3 is CASSQDPGQGDVTTEAFF. The CDR3 coding sequence is TGCGCCAGCAGCCAAGATCCGGGACAGGGAGACGTGACCACTGAAGCTTTCTTT. The genes are TRBV4-1 and TRBJ1-1; 9 bases agree with TRBD1. V was pared by 0 bases and J by 4 bases, with 12 bases of the junction left unmatched. CDR3 length equals 18 residues. Germline V CDR1 and CDR2: MGHRA, YSYEKL.

The chain combines TRBV10-2 with TRBJ1-4, with D perhaps matching TRBD1 (6 bases). Germline lookup yields CDR1 WSHSY and CDR2 SAAADI. V lost 0 bases to trimming and J lost 8 bases, with 13 bases between them. The CDR3 is 15 residues long. As DNA, the CDR3 is TGCGCCAGCAGTGAGTCGTGGGGGGGCGGAGAAAAACTGTTTTTT. Translated: CASSESWGGGEKLFF.

The chain couples TRBV24-1 to TRBJ2-5; D ambiguous. Germline values: CDR1 KGHDR, CDR2 SFDVKD. V dropped 5 bases and J dropped 4 bases, with 7 bases sitting between them. This CDR3 spans 12 amino acids. The CDR3 loop is CATSAPGETQYF. The CDR3 DNA reads as TGTGCCACCAGTGCCCCGGGAGAGACCCAGTACTTC.

This clone has just one count. This chain uses TRBV27 with TRBJ2-3; D ambiguous. The CDR3 covers 14 residues. The ends were cut back, 0 bases at V and 2 bases at J, with 6 bases in the middle. The V gene's germline CDR1 is MNHEY and CDR2 SMNVEV (reference sequence). In DNA, the CDR3 is TGTGCCAGCAGTTTATCGAGCCCCACAGATACGCAGTATTTT. Amino acid sequence: CASSLSSPTDTQYF.

This sequence joins TRBV27 and TRBJ1-5; a possible D gene is TRBD1 (5 bases). Trimming left V 2 bases short and J 7 bases short, with 9 bases between. Germline assignment: CDR1 MNHEY and CDR2 SMNVEV (reference sequence). The CDR3 is made up of 13 amino acids. The CDR3 DNA reads as TGTGCCAGCAGTTTAAATCGGGGGCAGCCCCAGCATTTT. Residues: CASSLNRGQPQHF.

The chain uses TRBV2 and TRBJ1-2; TRBD1 aligns across 7 bases. The germline V gene has CDR1 SNHLY and CDR2 FYNNEI. After removal of 0 bases from V and 6 bases from J, the junction contained 7 bases not matched to a gene. The CDR3 runs to 15 residues. CDR3 nucleotides: TGTGCCAGCAGTGAAGCGGCCAGGGGGAACGATGGCTACACCTTC. Amino acids: CASSEAARGNDGYTF.

CDR3 sequence reads: CASTRTGGEKLFF. The CDR3, as DNA: TGTGCCAGCACTAGGACAGGGGGCGAAAAACTGTTTTTT. This chain joins TRBV6-6 and TRBJ1-4; 11 bases are shared with TRBD1. The CDR3 length is 13 residues. CDR1 and CDR2 from the germline V gene are MNHNY and SVGAGI (reference sequence). J lost 8 bases, V lost 7 bases, and 3 bases had no gene match.

The chain joins TRBV6-2 or TRBV6-3 to TRBJ2-1; 7 positions agree with TRBD1. The CDR3 is 12 residues long. Germline CDR1 is MNHEY and CDR2 is SVGEGT. Trimming removed 6 bases from V and 5 bases from J; junction bases left unmatched: 1. CDR3 residues: CASSQGDNEQFF. The CDR3 DNA reads as TGTGCCAGCAGCCAGGGGGACAATGAGCAGTTCTTC.

V is TRBV29-1 and J is TRBJ1-1; tentatively, D is TRBD1 (6 bases). The germline V and J ends were trimmed by 6 bases and 3 bases, with 20 bases remaining between them. The CDR3 is 15 residues long. The germline V gene has CDR1 SQVTM and CDR2 ANQGSEA. CDR3 residues: CSVNKPGTLYTEAFF. The CDR3 coding sequence is TGCAGCGTCAATAAACCCGGGACATTATACACTGAAGCTTTCTTT. Full variable domain (outside the CDR3, taken from reference TRBV29-1 and TRBJ1-1): SAVISQKPSRDICQRGTSLTIQCQVDSQVTMMFWYRQQPGQSLTLIATANQGSEATYESGFVIDKFPISRPNLTFSTLTVSNMSPEDSSIYLCSVNKPGTLYTEAFFGQGTRLTVV.

The chain recombines TRBV9 with TRBJ2-2; D remains ambiguous. Per germline, CDR1 SGDLS and CDR2 YYNGEE. This CDR3 region has 12 residues. V lost 4 bases, J lost 3 bases, and 4 bases lay in between. The CDR3 spells CASSPYTGELFF. In nucleotides, the CDR3 is TGTGCCAGCAGCCCATACACCGGGGAGCTGTTTTTT.

This clone showed up just once. The V and J genes are TRBV5-1 and TRBJ2-1; 9 nucleotides agree with TRBD1. CDR3 size: 15 residues. Germline CDR1 is SGHRS and CDR2 is YFSETQ. The ends lost 2 bases at V and 4 bases at J; junction bases unmatched: 4. CDR3 DNA sequence: TGCGCCAGCAGCTTAAGGGACAGGGTTTACAATGAGCAGTTCTTC. Encoded protein: CASSLRDRVYNEQFF.

V and J are TRBV9 and TRBJ2-5; 9 bases map to TRBD1. CDR1 is SGDLS and CDR2 is YYNGEE in the germline V gene. The ends lost 1 base at V and 1 base at J; junction bases unmatched: 5. The length of the CDR3 is 16 residues. The DNA of the CDR3 is TGTGCCAGCAGCGTAACCCAGACAGGGGGCCAAGAGACCCAGTACTTC. Protein product: CASSVTQTGGQETQYF.

This chain joins TRBV6-6 and TRBJ2-1, with D possibly matching TRBD1 (5 bases). This CDR3 has 15 amino acids. Deletions cut 2 bases from V and 7 bases from J, with 15 bases between. Germline CDR1 reads MNHNY; CDR2 reads SVGAGI (reference sequence). The chain's CDR3 is CASSYRAGYGNEQFF. The DNA of the CDR3 is TGTGCCAGCAGTTACCGGGCAGGGTATGGGAATGAGCAGTTCTTC.

This chain uses TRBV3-1 (or the pseudogene TRBV3-2) with TRBJ2-1; 10 nucleotides agree with TRBD2. This CDR3 has 17 residues. In germline, CDR1 is LGHDT, CDR2 YNNKEL (reference sequence). V lost 0 bases to trimming and J lost 9 bases; unmatched junction nucleotides: 11. The CDR3 spells CASSQDRGAGGQSEQFF. Written as DNA, the CDR3 is TGTGCCAGCAGCCAAGATCGTGGAGCGGGGGGGCAAAGTGAGCAGTTCTTC.

The chain recombines TRBV29-1 with TRBJ1-4; 9 bases map to TRBD1. The CDR3 runs to 10 residues. V was pared by 7 bases and J by 12 bases, with 3 bases of the junction left unmatched. Germline V gene lookup returns CDR1 SQVTM and CDR2 ANQGSEA. The CDR3 protein is CSGGDRELFF. The DNA for the CDR3 is TGCAGCGGAGGGGACAGGGAACTGTTTTTT. The full variable domain, its missing parts supplied by reference TRBV29-1 and TRBJ1-4, is SAVISQKPSRDICQRGTSLTIQCQVDSQVTMMFWYRQQPGQSLTLIATANQGSEATYESGFVIDKFPISRPNLTFSTLTVSNMSPEDSSIYLCSGGDRELFFGSGTQLSVL.

The chain links TRBV24-1 to TRBJ2-1, with D tentatively TRBD2 (6 bases). The V gene's germline CDR1 is KGHDR and CDR2 SFDVKD. V was pared by 0 bases and J by 8 bases, with 13 bases between. This CDR3 has 15 amino acids. The CDR3 sequence: CATSDLRPGRHEQFF. The CDR3 DNA sequence: TGTGCCACCAGTGATTTGCGGCCAGGGAGGCATGAGCAGTTCTTC.

The V call is TRBV5-4, the J call TRBJ2-7; 8 bases fit TRBD2. This CDR3 region has 14 residues. CDR1 and CDR2 (germline): SGHNT, YYREEE (reference sequence). The J segment lost 7 bases and the V segment lost 0 bases, leaving 6 bases of the junction unmatched. CDR3 loop: CASSLAGGTGEQYF. The CDR3 coding sequence is TGTGCCAGCAGCTTGGCGGGGGGGACGGGGGAGCAGTACTTC. The whole variable domain, filled in from reference TRBV5-4 and TRBJ2-7, reads ETGVTQSPTHLIKTRGQQVTLRCSSQSGHNTVSWYQQALGQGPQFIFQYYREEENGRGNFPPRFSGLQFPNYSSELNVNALELDDSALYLCASSLAGGTGEQYFGPGTRLTVT.

This chain connects TRBV19 to TRBJ1-5; 7 positions agree with TRBD1. Germline assignment: CDR1 LNHDA and CDR2 SQIVND (reference sequence). The junction had 4 bases not matched to a gene; V was cut back by 4 bases and J by 4 bases. This CDR3 is 14 amino acids long. Here the CDR3 DNA reads TGTGCCAGTAGTACGGGACAGTGGAATCAGCCCCAGCATTTT. Its protein is CASSTGQWNQPQHF.

The chain joins TRBV10-3 to TRBJ2-7; tentative D call: TRBD1 (5 bases). The CDR3 spans 14 residues. Germline V gene sequence: CDR1 ENHRY, CDR2 SYGVKD. Trimming removed 5 bases from V and 5 bases from J, with 16 bases in between. CDR3 protein: CAISLRGTRDEQYF. Written as DNA, the CDR3 is TGTGCCATCAGTTTGAGAGGCACCAGGGACGAGCAGTACTTC.